The T cell receptor beta chain under discussion was sequenced for a study of CD8 T cells in ankylosing spondylitis. Ten or more counts support this clonotype. The CDR3 length is 14 residues. V gave up 3 bases and J gave up 4 bases, with 12 bases separating them. Per the germline V gene, CDR1 is SGDLS and CDR2 is YYNGEE. Quantitative barcoded 5'-RACE was used to prepare TCR beta libraries. TCRdb re-called the 5' RACE reads through MiXCR, storing one row per CDR3 protein. The table includes some 23,000 distinct CDR3 sequences, under 3% detected once. The rearrangement links TRBV9 to TRBJ2-3; possible D gene TRBD2, 6 bases. The sequenced sample consisted of blood, either unsorted or a sorted T cell fraction (not recorded which). This receptor was obtained from a female donor with ankylosing spondylitis or in good health (not recorded which). The CDR3 here is CASSEGLPPDTQYF. CDR3 in DNA: TGTGCCAGCAGCGAGGGACTTCCCCCAGATACGCAGTATTTT.